This T cell receptor (beta chain) was profiled in a study of shared clonotypes between healthy human individuals. Per the germline V gene, CDR1 is LNHDA and CDR2 is SQIVND (reference sequence). The CDR3 is 14 residues long. With V trimmed by 5 bases and J by 3 bases, 4 bases remained unmatched. General study points: Larger richness was generally estimated for naive than memory subsets.

Profiled with immunoSEQ multiplex PCR; TCRdb holds only in-frame clones, not every one. The sample contains 550,000 to 800,000 clones, about 90% of which appear only once. About this clone: Its antigen is as yet unknown.

The origin of this receptor is a man aged 18 to 29 in good health. Some clones in this sample may be carry-over from other donors' samples. The chain combines TRBV19 with TRBJ2-7, with TRBD1 matching 10 bases. The sequenced sample consisted of memory CD8+ T cells from PBMCs. Subset: CD45RO+ cells pooled with CCR7-negative TemRA cells. The CDR3 sequence: CASSSRTGGYEQYF. The DNA for the CDR3 is TGTGCCAGTAGTTCCCGGACAGGGGGCTACGAGCAGTACTTC.